The present TCR beta chain was sequenced within a study of CD8 T cells in ankylosing spondylitis (dated by TCRdb to 2017 to 2019). For context, the study as a whole: To find TCR variants linked to disease, the study profiled T cell receptor beta repertoires in ankylosing spondylitis patients and healthy donors. The whole study cohort included some 100 healthy donors and around 25 ankylosing spondylitis patients. Peripheral blood samples were taken, and synovial fluid was additionally collected from ankylosing spondylitis patients. The paper's findings and limits, for the study overall: Some TCR beta motif variants had previously been reported in synovial fluid and blood of reactive arthritis patients, which suggested common disease-initiation mechanisms. The disease-linked clones were reported as significantly enriched in matched synovial fluid samples from ankylosing spondylitis patients. A CD8+ phenotype was shown by the disease-linked clones, which were found at relatively low frequencies in peripheral blood. Blood from ankylosing spondylitis patients appeared to be characterized by a TCR beta motif composed of eight or nine highly homologous amino acid variants.

Trimming takes 5 bases from V and 2 bases from J, and the germline ends sit 10 bases apart. Spanning cysteine to phenylalanine, the CDR3 consists of 13 amino acids. Only CDR3 DNA is held: 39 bases, read in frame from base 1. The CDR1 and CDR2 encoded by the germline V gene (reference sequence) are DFQATT and SNEGSKA. Sequencing instrument: Illumina HiSeq 2500. TCR beta libraries were prepared by quantitative 5'-RACE with molecular barcodes. Concerning the study's data processing: A new computational method based on a probabilistic model of VDJ rearrangement was used to identify disease-linked TCR variants. Using fastp trimming at Q25 and MiXCR clonotype assembly, TCRdb reanalyzed the public sequencing data and kept in-frame beta chains. Rows merge per CDR3 protein into single entries with the most common DNA and genes. TCRdb, rather than the study authors, made the V and J calls. This sample is represented by approximately 350,000 distinct CDR3 sequences; 20% to 25% of them were singletons. 13% of the sample rests with the top ten.

Many counts were recorded for this clonotype. Its antigen is unknown. No quality values exist for individual bases; no much larger clone is one base distant. The sequence came from a male donor with ankylosing spondylitis or in good health (not recorded which). The chain is assembled from TRBV20-1 and TRBJ2-4; the D gene identity is not certain. Material: blood, either unsorted or a sorted T cell fraction (not recorded which). The nucleotide sequence is given as TGCAGTGCTCATCGGGTAACCAAAAACATTCAGTACTTC. It is translated as CSAHRVTKNIQYF.